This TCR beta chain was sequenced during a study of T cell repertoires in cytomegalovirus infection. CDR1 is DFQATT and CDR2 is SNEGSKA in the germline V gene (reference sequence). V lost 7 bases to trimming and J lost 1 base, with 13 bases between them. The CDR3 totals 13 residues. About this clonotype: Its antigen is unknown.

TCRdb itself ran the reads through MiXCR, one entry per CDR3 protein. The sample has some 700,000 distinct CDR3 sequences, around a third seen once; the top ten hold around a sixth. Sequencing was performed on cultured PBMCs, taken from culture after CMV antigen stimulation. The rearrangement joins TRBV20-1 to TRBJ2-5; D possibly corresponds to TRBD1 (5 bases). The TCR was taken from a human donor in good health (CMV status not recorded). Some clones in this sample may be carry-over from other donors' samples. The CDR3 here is CSVPGSAQETQYF. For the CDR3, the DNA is TGCAGTGTCCCAGGGTCGGCCCAAGAGACCCAGTACTTC.